Listed below are T cell receptor beta chains from one sample, sequenced in a study of cytotoxic CD8 clonotypes in ibrutinib-treated CLL. Clones were sequenced by immunoSEQ multiplex PCR, and TCRdb holds only the in-frame ones, with some missing. The sample shows over 250,000 clones, 65% to 85% of them seen only once. The sequenced sample was PBMCs, obtained at disease progression, from a patient treated with ibrutinib. These receptors all come from a human donor with chronic lymphocytic leukemia. Both conserved end residues are part of each CDR3. A D gene is named only where the DNA matches it firmly. Clone size is given for some rows only: seen once, a few or many times, or a class if the clone is expanded.

D gene | clone size | J gene | V gene | CDR3 DNA | CDR3 protein
TRBD1 | - | TRBJ1-2 | TRBV6-1 | TGTGCCAACAGTGTCCAGACAGGGGTGGATGGCTACACCTTC | CANSVQTGVDGYTF
TRBD1 | - | TRBJ1-1 | TRBV4-1 | TGCGCCAGCAGCCCCAGACAGGGTGGGACTGAAGCTTTCTTT | CASSPRQGGTEAFF
TRBD1 | - | TRBJ2-1 | TRBV10-3 | TGTGCCACCAAAACCGGGACAGGGCAAGACAATGAGCAGTTCTTC | CATKTGTGQDNEQFF
- | - | TRBJ2-1 | TRBV18 | TGTGCCAGCTCACCCCCGATCTACAATGAGCAGTTCTTC | CASSPPIYNEQFF
TRBD1 | - | TRBJ2-7 | TRBV18 | TGTGCCAGCTCACCTCCCGGGACAGGGGGCCACGAGCAGTACTTC | CASSPPGTGGHEQYF
- | - | TRBJ2-5 | TRBV28 | TGTGCCAGCAGTTTAATACGGCTCCTGGGGTTGGAGACCCAGTACTTC | CASSLIRLLGLETQYF
- | once | TRBJ1-1 | TRBV29-1 | TGCAGCGTTCTAGGACGGATGAACACTGAAGCTTTCTTT | CSVLGRMNTEAFF
- | - | TRBJ2-3 | TRBV6-4 | TGTGCCAGCAGTGAACAGTCCACAGATACGCAGTATTTT | CASSEQSTDTQYF
TRBD1 | - | TRBJ1-1 | TRBV13 | TGTGCCAGCAGCTCGAAAGGGGGGACAGTGAACACTGAAGCTTTCTTT | CASSSKGGTVNTEAFF
TRBD1 | few | TRBJ2-4 | TRBV15 | TGTGCCACCAGCAGAGGCACGGCCCGGGACAGCAAAAACATTCAGTACTTC | CATSRGTARDSKNIQYF
TRBD1 | - | TRBJ2-6 | TRBV9 | TGTGCCAGCAGCCCCCGGGACAGGGTTAGCTCTGGGGCCAACGTCCTGACTTTC | CASSPRDRVSSGANVLTF
- | once | TRBJ2-5 | TRBV7-2 | TGTGCCAGCAGCTTAATTCCCACACAAGAGACCCAGTACTTC | CASSLIPTQETQYF
- | - | TRBJ1-3 | TRBV12-5 | TGTGCTAGTGGTTTGGGGGGTGGAAACACCATATATTTT | CASGLGGGNTIYF
- | - | TRBJ1-1 | TRBV7-3 | TGTGCCAGCAGCCTGACCGGGACACTGAACACTGAAGCTTTCTTT | CASSLTGTLNTEAFF
- | - | TRBJ2-2 | TRBV6-6 | TGTGCCAGCAGTCTCGGGAGCGGGGAGCTGTTTTTT | CASSLGSGELFF
TRBD2 | - | TRBJ2-7 | TRBV5-4 | TGTGCCAGCAGCAAACCGACTAGCGGCGCCTACGAGCAGTACTTC | CASSKPTSGAYEQYF
- | - | TRBJ2-2 | TRBV7-7 | TGTGCCAGCAGCCCACTCGGGACTGGCACCGGGGAGCTGTTTTTT | CASSPLGTGTGELFF
TRBD1 | - | TRBJ2-7 | TRBV7-3 | TGTGCCAGCAGCTCAGACAGGGTCTCCTACGAGCAGTACTTC | CASSSDRVSYEQYF
TRBD1 | - | TRBJ1-5 | TRBV10-2 | TGCGCCAGCAGTGAGTGGGCAGGGGGCTCTCAGCCCCAGCATTTT | CASSEWAGGSQPQHF
- | - | TRBJ1-1 | TRBV2 | TGTGCCAGCAGGGCGGACGGCATGAACACTGAAGCTTTCTTT | CASRADGMNTEAFF
- | - | TRBJ1-3 | TRBV9 | TGTGCCAGCAGCGTAGAGTCCGGGTATGGAAACACCATATATTTT | CASSVESGYGNTIYF
- | - | TRBJ1-1 | TRBV6-5 | TGTGCCAGCAGTCGGATGAACACTGAAGCTTTCTTT | CASSRMNTEAFF
TRBD2 | - | TRBJ2-1 | TRBV6-1 | TGTGCCAGCAGTTGGACCGGGACTAGAAACAATGAGCAGTTCTTC | CASSWTGTRNNEQFF
- | - | TRBJ2-1 | TRBV6-1 | TGTGCCAGCAGCGACAAGACGGGGGCCTACAATGAGCAGTTCTTC | CASSDKTGAYNEQFF
TRBD1 | - | TRBJ2-7 | TRBV2 | TGTGCCAGCAGTGCCGGGACAGGGACCTACGAGCAGTACTTC | CASSAGTGTYEQYF
- | - | TRBJ1-2 | TRBV18 | TGTGCCAGCTCACCACCCACGGGCAGGCCCCTCTTCTTCTATGGCTACACCTTC | CASSPPTGRPLFFYGYTF
TRBD2 | few | TRBJ2-1 | TRBV11-2 | TGTGCCAGCAGCAAACTAGCGGGAACTGAGGATGAGCAGTTCTTC | CASSKLAGTEDEQFF
- | - | TRBJ2-1 | TRBV6-5 | TGTGCCAGCAGCCCCAGGGGTAGCTGGACCCATGAGCAGTTCTTC | CASSPRGSWTHEQFF
- | - | TRBJ2-7 | TRBV5-6 | TGTGCCAGCAGCCGGGGACCCCCGATCGAGCAGTACTTC | CASSRGPPIEQYF
- | - | TRBJ2-7 | TRBV2 | TGTGCCAGCAGTGAAAGAGGACTACTCGAGACGGAGCAGTACTTC | CASSERGLLETEQYF
- | - | TRBJ2-7 | TRBV2 | TGTGCCAGCAGTGAAGCTACGGGACCCTCCCACGAGCAGTACTTC | CASSEATGPSHEQYF
- | few | TRBJ2-7 | TRBV4-1 | TGCGCCAGCAGCCAGTACCGGGCAGCCCCCTACGAGCAGTACTTC | CASSQYRAAPYEQYF
TRBD1 | - | TRBJ2-1 | TRBV25-1 | TGTGCCAGCAGTGGATGGGACAGGCTTCCTGGGGTGGAGCAGTTCTTC | CASSGWDRLPGVEQFF
- | - | TRBJ2-3 | TRBV7-9 | TGTGCCAGCAGCTTAGCGAGGCAGCCCCCAGATACGCAGTATTTT | CASSLARQPPDTQYF
- | - | TRBJ2-3 | TRBV25-1 | TGTGCCAGCAGTGACCCTCGCACAGATACGCAGTATTTT | CASSDPRTDTQYF
TRBD1 | - | TRBJ2-5 | TRBV7-9 | TGTGCCAGCAGCTTTACCGGGACAGGGGGTTTGGAGACCCAGTACTTC | CASSFTGTGGLETQYF
- | - | TRBJ1-4 | TRBV15 | TGTGCCACCAGTAGAGGGATCAGGGGTTCTAATGAAAAACTGTTTTTT | CATSRGIRGSNEKLFF
- | - | TRBJ1-5 | TRBV19 | TGTGCCAGTAGGACTGGAGACTCTAGCAATCAGCCCCAGCATTTT | CASRTGDSSNQPQHF
- | few | TRBJ2-7 | TRBV6-5 | TGTGCCAGCAGTTACCGGAGGCGGGAGCAGTACTTC | CASSYRRREQYF
TRBD2 | - | TRBJ2-3 | TRBV11-3 | TGTGCCAGCAGCTTAGTAAGGACTAGCGCTACTAGCACAGATACGCAGTATTTT | CASSLVRTSATSTDTQYF
- | - | TRBJ1-1 | TRBV18 | TGTGCCAGCTCCCAAACGGGTGGGCAGATCCAGGGCACTGAAGCTTTCTTT | CASSQTGGQIQGTEAFF
- | - | TRBJ2-3 | TRBV11-3 | TGTGCCAGCAGCTTAGGGGTCGGCCTCACAGATACGCAGTATTTT | CASSLGVGLTDTQYF
TRBD2 | - | TRBJ2-7 | TRBV6-6 | TGTGCCAGCAGTCGACTAGCGGGAGAAAACTACGAGCAGTACTTC | CASSRLAGENYEQYF
- | many | TRBJ2-5 | TRBV6-1 | TGTGCCAGCAGTGAGGGGACACGAAACCACCAAGAGACCCAGTACTTC | CASSEGTRNHQETQYF
TRBD2 | - | TRBJ2-3 | TRBV25-1 | TGTGCCAGCAGGCTCGGACTAGCGGGGGACACAGATACGCAGTATTTT | CASRLGLAGDTDTQYF
- | - | TRBJ1-2 | TRBV25-1 | TGTGCCAGCACCACACTCAGAGGGGGCTACACCTTC | CASTTLRGGYTF
- | few | TRBJ1-5 | TRBV10-3 | TGTGCCAGCCAGGGCTATAGCAATCAGCCCCAGCATTTT | CASQGYSNQPQHF
TRBD2 | - | TRBJ2-1 | TRBV4-3 | TGCGCCAGCAGCCAAGATCTCGGTAGCGGGAGTAGGAGATTCAATGAGCAGTTCTTC | CASSQDLGSGSRRFNEQFF